These 24 T cell receptor beta chains were sequenced from one sample in a study of blood T cells in healthy people across ages. Next came a second PCR, run for roughly 6 to 11 cycles, which used a sample-barcoded 5' primer along with a J-beta primer mix. MiXCR was run by TCRdb on the 5' RACE reads, yielding one entry per CDR3 protein. Counted here are 1.5 million to 2 million distinct CDR3 sequences, approximately 32% occurring once; the ten biggest clones make up 11%. The sequencing sample was made of blood. Every receptor here comes from a woman in her twenties or thirties in good health.

This chain links TRBV15 with TRBJ1-4; D is unresolved. Germline CDR1 and CDR2: LNHNV and YYDKDF (reference sequence). The ends were cut back, 3 bases at V and 4 bases at J, with 12 bases in the middle. The CDR3 is 15 amino acids. CDR3 bases: TGTGCCACCAGCAGGCAGACTTTAAGTAATGAAAAACTGTTTTTT. It yields the protein CATSRQTLSNEKLFF.

The CDR3 region is CASRNLAGGYETQYF. The CDR3 DNA sequence: TGTGCCAGCAGGAACCTAGCGGGGGGCTACGAGACCCAGTACTTC. This chain joins TRBV2 and TRBJ2-7; 11 bases match TRBD2. The last part of the DNA fits TRBJ2-5 better; the J call may be wrong. The germline gives CDR1 SNHLY, CDR2 FYNNEI. The CDR3 has 15 amino acids.

The chain is built from TRBV7-9 and TRBJ2-3; 8 bases map to TRBD2. The junction had 7 bases not matched to a gene; V was cut back by 3 bases and J by 2 bases. The CDR3 has 16 residues. Germline CDR1 SEHNR, CDR2 FQNEAQ (reference sequence). CDR3 DNA: TGTGCCAGCAGCTTGGGGGTAGCGGGGTACACAGATACGCAGTATTTT. Its translation: CASSLGVAGYTDTQYF.

This clonotype has more than one count but fewer than ten. The rearrangement links TRBV6-6 to TRBJ1-5; perhaps TRBD1 as D (5 bases). CDR1 and CDR2 from the germline V gene are MNHNY and SVGAGI (reference sequence). Trimming took 5 bases from V and 8 from J, leaving 19 bases between them. The CDR3 is 15 residues long. CDR3 protein: CASSQGRVRMKPQHF. The CDR3, as DNA: TGTGCCAGCAGTCAGGGCAGGGTGAGAATGAAGCCCCAGCATTTT.

This clonotype has just a few counts. The V and J genes are TRBV9 and TRBJ2-3; 10 bases align to TRBD2. The CDR3 is 17 residues long. Looked up from germline, CDR1 is SGDLS and CDR2 is YYNGEE. Unmatched junction bases numbered 4, after V lost 0 bases and J lost 0 bases. The CDR3 DNA is TGTGCCAGCAGCGTAGTGGGTAGCGGGGGGAGCACAGATACGCAGTATTTT. Translated, it gives CASSVVGSGGSTDTQYF. Complete variable domain (other parts from reference TRBV9 and TRBJ2-3): DSGVTQTPKHLITATGQRVTLRCSPRSGDLSVYWYQQSLDQGLQFLIQYYNGEERAKGNILERFSAQQFPDLHSELNLSSLELGDSALYFCASSVVGSGGSTDTQYFGPGTRLTVL.

This clonotype occurred many times. V is TRBV15 and J is TRBJ2-4, with TRBD1 matching over 7 bases. There are 13 residues in the CDR3. Trimming at V came to 3 bases and at J to 8 bases, leaving 4 bases not matched to a gene. Germline CDR1 is LNHNV and CDR2 is YYDKDF (reference sequence). Here the CDR3 DNA reads TGTGCCACCAGCAGCACAGGGGCGGACATTCAGTACTTC. Translated: CATSSTGADIQYF.

This chain uses TRBV12-3 or TRBV12-4 with TRBJ2-5; TRBD2 aligns across 7 bases. The J call may be mistaken, given a closer DNA end match to TRBJ2-7. This CDR3 contains 18 residues. The CDR3, as DNA: TGTGCCAGCAGTAAGCTAGCTAGCGGAACTAGAGGGGCAACCGAGCAGTACTTC. This codes for CASSKLASGTRGATEQYF.

This clonotype has a handful of counts. The genes are TRBV5-1 and TRBJ2-7; D might be TRBD2 (5 bases). There are 15 residues in the CDR3. Deletions cut 4 bases from V and 4 bases from J, with 18 bases between. Germline V gene lookup returns CDR1 SGHRS and CDR2 YFSETQ. CDR3 in DNA: TGCGCCAGCAGCCCCGGTTCGGGGAAAGGGTACGAGCAGTACTTC. This sequence encodes CASSPGSGKGYEQYF.

This clonotype was counted a few times. The chain is built from TRBV20-1 and TRBJ2-1; 7 positions agree with TRBD1. V was pared by 0 bases and J by 2 bases, with 7 bases of the junction left unmatched. Germline CDR1 DFQATT, CDR2 SNEGSKA (reference sequence). The CDR3 spans 16 residues. The CDR3 loop is CSARDLGTGAYNEQFF. The DNA for the CDR3 is TGCAGTGCTAGAGATTTGGGTACAGGGGCCTACAATGAGCAGTTCTTC.

This clonotype was seen a few times. The chain has TRBV2 and TRBJ1-5; 8 bases are a match to TRBD1. Germline-derived CDR1 and CDR2 are SNHLY and FYNNEI. V was pared by 6 bases and J by 4 bases, with 8 bases of the junction left unmatched. The CDR3 length is 15 residues. CDR3 region: CASSGGQAPNQPQHF. CDR3 DNA sequence: TGTGCCAGCAGCGGGGGACAGGCCCCAAATCAGCCCCAGCATTTT.

CDR3 bases: TGCGCCAGCAGCCAAGATAGGGGGATGCACTATGGCTACACCTTC. Amino acid sequence: CASSQDRGMHYGYTF. The chain employs TRBV4-1 and TRBJ1-2; D may be TRBD1 (6 bases). Germline V gene data show CDR1 as MGHRA and CDR2 as YSYEKL. The CDR3 extends over 15 amino acids. Trimming cost V 0 bases and J 3 bases, with 11 bases left between them.

Regarding this clonotype: One end of the junction does not line up with germline, which may come from a read error. The chain links TRBV5-1 to TRBJ1-1; tentatively, D is TRBD1 (6 bases). The CDR3 contains 14 residues. Germline loops: CDR1 SGHRS, CDR2 YFSETQ. The CDR3 is CVSSHIQGGTEAFF. The CDR3 DNA follows: TGCGTCAGCAGTCACATACAGGGTGGAACTGAAGCTTTCTTT. The full variable domain, its missing parts supplied by reference TRBV5-1 and TRBJ1-1, is KAGVTQTPRYLIKTRGQQVTLSCSPISGHRSVSWYQQTPGQGLQFLFEYFSETQRNKGNFPGRFSGRQFSNSRSEMNVSTLELGDSALYLCVSSHIQGGTEAFFGQGTRLTVV.

The V gene is TRBV28, the J gene TRBJ1-5; D remains ambiguous. The V end was cut by 7 bases, the J end by 7 bases, with 14 bases between. CDR3 size: 13 residues. In germline, CDR1 is MDHEN, CDR2 SYDVKM. The CDR3 here is CASTTGDGQPQHF. The CDR3 bases are TGTGCCAGCACCACGGGCGACGGCCAGCCCCAGCATTTT. Full variable domain (outside the CDR3, taken from reference TRBV28 and TRBJ1-5): DVKVTQSSRYLVKRTGEKVFLECVQDMDHENMFWYRQDPGLGLRLIYFSYDVKMKEKGDIPEGYSVSREKKERFSLILESASTNQTSMYLCASTTGDGQPQHFGDGTRLSIL.

V is TRBV29-1 and J is TRBJ2-3; 7 nucleotides match TRBD2. V gave up 8 bases and J gave up 1 base; unmatched junction bases: 9. This CDR3 spans 14 amino acids. Germline V gene lookup returns CDR1 SQVTM and CDR2 ANQGSEA. The CDR3 here is CSLSGTTGTDTQYF. The CDR3 DNA sequence: TGCAGCCTCTCCGGGACTACAGGCACAGATACGCAGTATTTT.

CDR3 sequence (DNA): TGCAGTGCTACAAAACTAGCGGGAGGGATGAATGAGCAGTACTTC. This gives the protein CSATKLAGGMNEQYF. This chain connects TRBV20-1 to TRBJ2-5; 13 bases map to TRBD2. CDR1 and CDR2 from the germline V gene are DFQATT and SNEGSKA (reference sequence). This CDR3 contains 15 residues. V was clipped by 4 bases and J by 11 bases; unmatched bases: 13.

In its sample, this clonotype was seen a few times. This chain connects TRBV28 to TRBJ2-5; 9 positions agree with TRBD1. J was trimmed by 4 bases and V by 3 bases; bases with no gene match: 12. CDR3 length equals 17 residues. Per germline, CDR1 MDHEN and CDR2 SYDVKM. CDR3 protein: CASSFQTQGAVRETQYF. The CDR3 DNA reads TGTGCCAGCAGTTTTCAAACACAGGGGGCGGTAAGAGAGACCCAGTACTTC.

The V and J genes are TRBV15 and TRBJ1-2, with D perhaps TRBD1 (5 bases). CDR3 length: 15 residues. CDR1 and CDR2 from the germline V gene are LNHNV and YYDKDF (reference sequence). The V end lost 3 bases, the J end lost 7 bases, and 18 bases lay between the germline ends. The DNA of the CDR3 is TGTGCCACCAGCAGGTCCCTGGGGGAGAGCGGTGGCTACACCTTC. Its protein product is CATSRSLGESGGYTF.

The CDR3 reads CASSQEAGRGGVQETQYF. The CDR3 region has the DNA TGTGCCAGCAGCCAAGAAGCCGGCCGGGGGGGCGTACAAGAGACCCAGTACTTC. The V and J genes are TRBV4-2 and TRBJ2-5; 8 positions agree with TRBD2. Looked up from germline, CDR1 is LGHNA and CDR2 is YNFKEQ. Trimming cost V 0 bases and J 2 bases; bases outside gene matches: 11. The CDR3 has 18 residues.

Ten or more counts support this clonotype. This chain connects TRBV10-3 to TRBJ2-5; D remains unclear. The CDR3 consists of 12 residues. Germline V CDR1 and CDR2: ENHRY, SYGVKD. The CDR3 spells CAAADRQETQYF. In DNA form, the CDR3 reads TGTGCGGCGGCGGACCGTCAAGAGACCCAGTACTTC.

The chain couples TRBV7-2 to TRBJ2-3; TRBD2 aligns across 8 bases. The CDR3 loop spans 16 amino acids. Trimming removed 5 bases from V and 2 bases from J; junction bases left unmatched: 9. CDR1 and CDR2 (germline): SGHTA, FQGNSA. CDR3 coding DNA: TGTGCCAGCAGCATAACCGGACTAGCCGACACAGATACGCAGTATTTT. It specifies CASSITGLADTDTQYF.

This clonotype was picked up a small number of times. CDR3 DNA sequence: TGTGCCAGCAGTACTAACCCGTACGAGCAGTACTTC. It translates to CASSTNPYEQYF. The chain couples TRBV28 to TRBJ2-7; no firm D call. Trimming shortened V by 5 bases and J by 4 bases, and 9 bases separated the two germline ends. CDR3 length: 12 residues. From germline, CDR1 is MDHEN and CDR2 SYDVKM.

About this clonotype: At one end, the junction sequence differs from germline, possibly due to a read error. This rearrangement joins TRBV5-1 to TRBJ1-1, with 9 bases that match TRBD1. The CDR3 consists of 13 residues. The germline CDR1 and CDR2 sequences are SGHRS and YFSETQ. The CDR3, as DNA: TGCGCCAGCATGTGGGACAGGGCCACTGAAGCTTTATTT. Amino acid sequence: CASMWDRATEALF.

This clonotype was seen a few times. The chain uses TRBV20-1 and TRBJ2-1; maybe TRBD2 (5 bases). The CDR3 loop spans 14 amino acids. The germline V and J ends were trimmed by 6 bases and 4 bases, with 16 bases remaining between them. The germline V gene has CDR1 DFQATT and CDR2 SNEGSKA (reference sequence). The chain's CDR3 is CSALRVAEYNEQFF. The DNA for the CDR3 is TGCAGTGCCTTGCGGGTTGCCGAGTACAATGAGCAGTTCTTC.

The rearrangement links TRBV3-1 to TRBJ1-6; no firm D call. Looked up from germline, CDR1 is LGHDT and CDR2 is YNNKEL (reference sequence). V lost 5 bases to trimming and J lost 7 bases, with 12 bases between them. This CDR3 region has 14 residues. Here the CDR3 reads CASSYTLWNSPLHF. CDR3 bases: TGTGCCAGCAGCTACACCCTATGGAATTCACCCCTCCACTTT.